The T cell receptor (beta chain) under discussion was sequenced for a study of blood T cells in healthy people across ages. General study points: One million T cells yielded diversity estimates that were considered underestimates. The long-lived group displayed more naive CD4+ cells, plus higher diversity, than the aged donors did. The donors' CMV status was not determined, possibly confounding changes in expanded clonotypes.

The use of a sample-barcoded 5' primer and a J-beta primer mix characterized a second PCR of roughly 7 to 11 cycles. Via MiXCR, TCRdb re-called the 5' RACE reads, giving one row per CDR3 protein. This sample has approximately 690,000 distinct CDR3 sequences, with approximately 40% found just once. Isolating PBMCs gave at least 6.5 million of these cells per sample. This clonotype was counted a single time. Its target is unknown. The germline gene is not matched at one end of the junction; a read error may be the cause. This CDR3 spans 15 amino acids. CDR1 and CDR2 from the germline V gene are LGHNA and YSLEER.

The clonotype was recovered from a man older than 75 in good health. Sequenced: blood. The chain combines TRBV4-3 with TRBJ2-7, with TRBD2 matching over 10 bases. CDR3: CASSLRTSGNSEQYF. The CDR3 nucleotides are TGCGCCAGTAGCCTTAGGACTAGCGGAAACAGTGAGCAGTACTTC.